The 4 T cell receptor beta chains below come from one sample, sequenced in a study of shared clonotypes between healthy human individuals (dated by TCRdb to about 2020). The protocol used for the library was the immunoSEQ multiplex PCR assay. TCRdb obtained this table from immuneACCESS and retained in-frame rearrangements with V and J assigned. These tables miss some clones; where compared with another copy, unresolved V genes account for less than half of the shortfall, and the remainder is unexplained. The sample includes about 2.1 million clones, with just over 90% observed a single time. The ten largest make up about 1.7% of the sample. For the CD8 naive samples, CD45RO-negative cells were positively selected for CCR7, yielding a CD45RA+CCR7+ population from which TemRA cells were excluded. The sample consisted of naive CD8+ T cells from PBMCs. The intended sense of this specimen's cell subset or site label: CD45RA+CCR7+. The receptor source for this set is a young man in good health. Some clones in this sample may be carry-over from other donors' samples.

Note on this clone: The sample carries other DNA sequences with the same CDR3. The V gene is TRBV6-5, the J gene TRBJ1-2; no clear D gene. The germline gives CDR1 MNHEY, CDR2 SVGAGI. The CDR3 length is 12 residues. V was shortened by 0 bases and J by 5 bases, with 4 bases between the two germline ends. The CDR3 protein is CASSYSGYGYTF. CDR3 DNA sequence: TGTGCCAGCAGTTACTCTGGGTATGGCTACACCTTC.

The V and J genes are TRBV6-6 and TRBJ2-3, with 8 bases identical to TRBD2. CDR3 length: 15 residues. Losses at the gene ends were 1 base for V and 2 bases for J; bases not matched to a gene: 2. Germline lookup yields CDR1 MNHNY and CDR2 SVGAGI (reference sequence). The CDR3 DNA reads as TGTGCCAGCAGTTACTTTAGCGGGACCACAGATACGCAGTATTTT. This codes for CASSYFSGTTDTQYF.

This rearrangement joins TRBV7-9 to TRBJ2-2; possible D gene TRBD2, 6 bases. The CDR3 has 17 amino acids. The V gene's germline CDR1 is SEHNR and CDR2 FQNEAQ (reference sequence). V lost 1 base and J lost 6, with 18 bases in between. The CDR3 reads CASSLGDGTAGAGELFF. The CDR3 nucleotides read TGTGCCAGCAGCTTAGGAGACGGGACTGCTGGGGCCGGGGAGCTGTTTTTT. Together with reference TRBV7-9 and TRBJ2-2, the CDR3 gives the full variable domain: DTGVSQNPRHKITKRGQNVTFRCDPISEHNRLYWYRQTLGQGPEFLTYFQNEAQLEKSRLLSDRFSAERPKGSFSTLEIQRTEQGDSAMYLCASSLGDGTAGAGELFFGEGSRLTVL.

The chain links TRBV27 to TRBJ2-7; 7 nucleotides line up with TRBD2. V shed 2 bases and J 6 bases; nucleotides not matched to a gene: 7. This CDR3 contains 14 residues. Germline V lookup: CDR1 MNHEY, CDR2 SMNVEV (reference sequence). CDR3 sequence: CASSLKAGRGEQYF. CDR3 nucleotides: TGTGCCAGCAGTTTAAAGGCAGGGAGGGGCGAGCAGTACTTC.